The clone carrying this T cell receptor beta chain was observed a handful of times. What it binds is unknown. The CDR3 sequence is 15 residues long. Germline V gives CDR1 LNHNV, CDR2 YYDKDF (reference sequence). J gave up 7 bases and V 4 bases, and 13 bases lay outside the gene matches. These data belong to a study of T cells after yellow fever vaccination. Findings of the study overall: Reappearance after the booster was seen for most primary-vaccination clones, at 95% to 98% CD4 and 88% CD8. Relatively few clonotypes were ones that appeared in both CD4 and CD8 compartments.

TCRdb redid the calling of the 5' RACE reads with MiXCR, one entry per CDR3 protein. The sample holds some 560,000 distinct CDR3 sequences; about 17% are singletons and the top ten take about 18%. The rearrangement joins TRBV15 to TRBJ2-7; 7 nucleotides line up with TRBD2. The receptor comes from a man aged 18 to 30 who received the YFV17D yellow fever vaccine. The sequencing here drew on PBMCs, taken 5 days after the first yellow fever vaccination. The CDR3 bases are TGTGCCACCAGCAACCGGGGGAGGGGCGCAGGAGAGCAGTACTTC. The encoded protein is CATSNRGRGAGEQYF.